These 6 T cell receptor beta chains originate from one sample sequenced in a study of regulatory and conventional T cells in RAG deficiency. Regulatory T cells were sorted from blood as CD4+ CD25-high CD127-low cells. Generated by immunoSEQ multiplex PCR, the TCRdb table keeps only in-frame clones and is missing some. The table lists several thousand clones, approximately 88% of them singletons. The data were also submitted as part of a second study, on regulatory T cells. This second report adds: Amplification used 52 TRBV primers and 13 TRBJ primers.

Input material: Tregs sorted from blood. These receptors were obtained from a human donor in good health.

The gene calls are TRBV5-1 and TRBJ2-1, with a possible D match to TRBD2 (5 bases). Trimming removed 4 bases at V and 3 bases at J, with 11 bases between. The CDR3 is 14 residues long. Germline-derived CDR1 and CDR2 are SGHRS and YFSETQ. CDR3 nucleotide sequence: TGCGCCAGCAGCCCACTCGGGGTCTACAATGAGCAGTTCTTC. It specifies CASSPLGVYNEQFF.

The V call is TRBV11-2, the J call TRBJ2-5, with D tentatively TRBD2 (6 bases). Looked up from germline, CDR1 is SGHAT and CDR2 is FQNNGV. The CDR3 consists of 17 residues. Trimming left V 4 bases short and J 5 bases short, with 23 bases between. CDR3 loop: CASSSSPMGGFSETQYF. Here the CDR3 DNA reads TGTGCCAGCAGCTCCTCCCCGATGGGGGGATTCAGCGAGACCCAGTACTTC.

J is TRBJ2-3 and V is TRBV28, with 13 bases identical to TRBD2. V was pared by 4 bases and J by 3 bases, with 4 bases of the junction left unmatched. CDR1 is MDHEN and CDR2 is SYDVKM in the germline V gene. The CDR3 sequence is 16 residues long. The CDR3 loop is CASSSGGLAGTDTQYF. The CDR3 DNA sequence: TGTGCCAGCAGTTCAGGGGGACTAGCGGGGACAGATACGCAGTATTTT.

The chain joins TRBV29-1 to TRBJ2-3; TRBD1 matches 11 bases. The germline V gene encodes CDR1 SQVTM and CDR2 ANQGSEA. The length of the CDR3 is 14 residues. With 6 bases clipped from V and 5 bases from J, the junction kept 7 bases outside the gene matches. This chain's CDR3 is CSVEPGQGGDTQYF. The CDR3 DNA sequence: TGCAGCGTGGAGCCGGGACAGGGGGGAGATACGCAGTATTTT.

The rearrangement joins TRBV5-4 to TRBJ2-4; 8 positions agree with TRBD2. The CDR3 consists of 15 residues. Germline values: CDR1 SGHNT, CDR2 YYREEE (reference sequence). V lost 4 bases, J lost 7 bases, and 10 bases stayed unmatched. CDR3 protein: CASSPGGDKANIQYF. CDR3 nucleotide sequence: TGTGCCAGCAGCCCGGGGGGGGACAAGGCTAACATTCAGTACTTC. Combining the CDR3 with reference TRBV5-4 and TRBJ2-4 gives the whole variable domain ETGVTQSPTHLIKTRGQQVTLRCSSQSGHNTVSWYQQALGQGPQFIFQYYREEENGRGNFPPRFSGLQFPNYSSELNVNALELDDSALYLCASSPGGDKANIQYFGAGTRLSVL.

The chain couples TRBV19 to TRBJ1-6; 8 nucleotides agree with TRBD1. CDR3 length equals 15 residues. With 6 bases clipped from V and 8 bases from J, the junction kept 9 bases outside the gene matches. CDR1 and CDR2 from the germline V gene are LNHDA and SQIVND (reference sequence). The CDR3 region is CASRIQQGVDSPLHF. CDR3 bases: TGTGCCAGTAGAATCCAACAGGGGGTAGATTCACCCCTCCACTTT.